This T cell receptor beta chain stems from a study of shared clonotypes between healthy human individuals. About the study: Each donor's CD8 memory used one plate, CD8 naive two, each CD4 subset three.

About this clone: Its antigen remains unknown.

Using immunoSEQ multiplex PCR, the repertoire was profiled, and TCRdb retains in-frame clones only, with some absent. The sample records roughly 1,600,000 clones, approximately 98.5% being singletons. Study-wide points: Larger richness was generally estimated for naive than memory subsets.

The CDR3 length is 17 residues. V was pared by 3 bases and J by 3 bases, with 18 bases between. Every contributor of samples was a Caucasian grown-up residing in Nashville, Tennessee. Naive CD4+ cells were CD45RA-selected; the remaining cells were memory. The specimen sequenced was naive CD4+ T cells sorted from blood. Regarding subset: CD45RA+ positively selected. The TCR was taken from a man aged 30-40 years in good health. The rearrangement links TRBV5-3 to TRBJ2-2; maybe TRBD1 (6 bases). TRBV5-3 is annotated as an ORF whose role is uncertain. The CDR3 loop reads CARSSTGTTAHTGELFF. As DNA, the CDR3 is TGTGCCAGAAGCTCGACCGGGACAACCGCACACACCGGGGAGCTGTTTTTT.